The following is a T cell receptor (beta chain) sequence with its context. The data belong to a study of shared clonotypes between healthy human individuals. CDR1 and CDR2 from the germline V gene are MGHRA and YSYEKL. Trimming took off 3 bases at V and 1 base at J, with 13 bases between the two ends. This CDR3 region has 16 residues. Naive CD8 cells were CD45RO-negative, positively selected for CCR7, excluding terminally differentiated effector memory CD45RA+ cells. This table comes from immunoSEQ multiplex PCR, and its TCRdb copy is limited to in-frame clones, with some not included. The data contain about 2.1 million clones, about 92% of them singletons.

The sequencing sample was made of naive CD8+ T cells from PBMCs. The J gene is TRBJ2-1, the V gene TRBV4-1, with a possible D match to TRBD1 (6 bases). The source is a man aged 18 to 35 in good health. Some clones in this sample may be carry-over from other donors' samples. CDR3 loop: CASSHPGVPSYNEQFF. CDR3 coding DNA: TGCGCCAGCAGCCACCCAGGGGTCCCATCCTACAATGAGCAGTTCTTC.